This T cell receptor beta chain appears in the sequencing data of a study of blood T cell repertoires in COVID-19. Study in general: The United States, Italy and Spain provided the acute and convalescent COVID-19 samples. T cells, B-cell-depleted T cells, or PBMCs supplied cDNA or gDNA.

The V gene's germline CDR1 is DFQATT and CDR2 SNEGSKA (reference sequence). V shed 5 bases and J shed 4 bases, with 8 bases lying between them. The length of the CDR3 is 11 residues. The repertoire was sequenced with immunoSEQ multiplex PCR; TCRdb's copy has only in-frame clones and lacks some. This sample carries about 220,000 clones, roughly 82% of them seen once, and the ten largest clones take about 10%. This chain connects TRBV20-1 to TRBJ2-5; unclear D gene. This TCR came from a man aged 45-60 years with active or convalescent COVID-19. Sequencing input: peripheral blood. The CDR3 region is CSARPRETQYF. CDR3 nucleotide sequence: TGCAGTGCTCGCCCTAGAGAGACCCAGTACTTC.